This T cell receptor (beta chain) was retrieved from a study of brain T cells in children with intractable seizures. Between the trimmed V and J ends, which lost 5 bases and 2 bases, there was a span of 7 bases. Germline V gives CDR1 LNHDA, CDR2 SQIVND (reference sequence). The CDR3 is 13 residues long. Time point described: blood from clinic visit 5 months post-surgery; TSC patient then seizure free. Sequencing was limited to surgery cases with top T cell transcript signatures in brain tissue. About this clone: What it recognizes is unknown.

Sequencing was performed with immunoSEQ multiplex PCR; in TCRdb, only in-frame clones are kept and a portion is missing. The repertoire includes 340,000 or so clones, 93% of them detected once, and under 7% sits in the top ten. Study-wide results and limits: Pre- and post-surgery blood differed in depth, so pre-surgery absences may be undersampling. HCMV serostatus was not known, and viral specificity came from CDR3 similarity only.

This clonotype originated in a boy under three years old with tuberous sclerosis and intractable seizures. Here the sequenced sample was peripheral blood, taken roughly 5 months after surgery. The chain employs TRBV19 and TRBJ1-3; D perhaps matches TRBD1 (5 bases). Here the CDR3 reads CASSPGPGNTIYF. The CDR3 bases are TGTGCCAGTAGTCCGGGGCCTGGAAACACCATATATTTT.